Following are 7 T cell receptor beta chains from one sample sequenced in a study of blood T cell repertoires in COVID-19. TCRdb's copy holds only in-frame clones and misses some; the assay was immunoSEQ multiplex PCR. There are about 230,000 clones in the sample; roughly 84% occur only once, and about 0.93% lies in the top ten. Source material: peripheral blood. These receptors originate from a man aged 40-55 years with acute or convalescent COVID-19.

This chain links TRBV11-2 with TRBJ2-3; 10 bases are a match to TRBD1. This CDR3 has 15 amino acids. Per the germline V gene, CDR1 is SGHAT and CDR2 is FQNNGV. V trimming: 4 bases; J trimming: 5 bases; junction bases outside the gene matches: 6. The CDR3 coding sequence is TGTGCCAGCAGCTCTCAAAGGACAGGGGGAGATACGCAGTATTTT. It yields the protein CASSSQRTGGDTQYF. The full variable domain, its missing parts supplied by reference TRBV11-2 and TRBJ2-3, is EAGVAQSPRYKIIEKRQSVAFWCNPISGHATLYWYQQILGQGPKLLIQFQNNGVVDDSQLPKDRFSAERLKGVDSTLKIQPAKLEDSAVYLCASSSQRTGGDTQYFGPGTRLTVL.

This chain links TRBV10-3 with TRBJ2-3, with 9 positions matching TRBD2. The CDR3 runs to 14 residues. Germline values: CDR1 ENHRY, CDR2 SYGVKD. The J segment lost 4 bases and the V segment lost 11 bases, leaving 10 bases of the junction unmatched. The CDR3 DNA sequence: TGTGCCGTTCGCCCGGCGGGGGGGCCAGATACGCAGTATTTT. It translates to CAVRPAGGPDTQYF.

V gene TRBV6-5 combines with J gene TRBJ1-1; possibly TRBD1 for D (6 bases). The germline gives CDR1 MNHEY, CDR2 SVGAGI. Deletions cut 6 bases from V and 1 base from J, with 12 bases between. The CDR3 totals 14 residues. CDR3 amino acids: CASRETGPNTEAFF. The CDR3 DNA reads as TGTGCCAGCAGGGAGACAGGACCGAACACTGAAGCTTTCTTT.

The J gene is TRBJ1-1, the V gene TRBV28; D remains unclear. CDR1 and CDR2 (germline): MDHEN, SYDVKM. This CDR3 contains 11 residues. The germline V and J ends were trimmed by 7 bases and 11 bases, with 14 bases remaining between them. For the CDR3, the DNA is TGTGCCAGCATAGATTCGACAACGGCTTTCTTT. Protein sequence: CASIDSTTAFF.

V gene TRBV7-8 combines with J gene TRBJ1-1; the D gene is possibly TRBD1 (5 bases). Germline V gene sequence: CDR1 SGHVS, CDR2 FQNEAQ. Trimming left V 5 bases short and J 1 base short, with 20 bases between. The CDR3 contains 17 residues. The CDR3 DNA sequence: TGTGCCAGCAGCCCCCGAAAACTAACAGGTTGGAACACTGAAGCTTTCTTT. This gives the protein CASSPRKLTGWNTEAFF.

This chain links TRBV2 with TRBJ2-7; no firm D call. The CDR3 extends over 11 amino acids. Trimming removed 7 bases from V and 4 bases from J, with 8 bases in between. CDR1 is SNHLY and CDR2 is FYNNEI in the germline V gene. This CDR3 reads CASTDGYEQYF. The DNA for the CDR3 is TGTGCCAGCACTGACGGTTACGAGCAGTACTTC.

The CDR3 nucleotides read TGTGCCAGCAGCGAACAGGAGGGGTATGGCTACACCTTC. It is translated as CASSEQEGYGYTF. The chain couples TRBV7-3 to TRBJ1-2; D may be TRBD1 (5 bases). The V gene lost 5 bases and the J gene lost 5 bases, with 12 bases spanning the gap. The CDR3 length is 13 residues. CDR1 and CDR2 (germline): SGHTA, FQGTGA. Full variable domain (missing parts from reference TRBV7-3 and TRBJ1-2): GAGVSQTPSNKVTEKGKYVELRCDPISGHTALYWYRQSLGQGPEFLIYFQGTGAADDSGLPNDRFFAVRPEGSVSTLKIQRTERGDSAVYLCASSEQEGYGYTFGSGTRLTVV.